The T cell receptor beta chain described here comes from a study of blood T cells in healthy people across ages. Trimming at V came to 0 bases and at J to 4 bases, leaving 5 bases not matched to a gene. This CDR3 region has 15 residues. The germline V gene encodes CDR1 MNHNS and CDR2 SASEGT. Using a J-beta primer mix together with a sample-barcoded 5' primer, a second PCR was run for about 6 to 12 cycles. TCRdb itself ran the 5' RACE reads through MiXCR, one entry per CDR3 protein. The sample has 1,800,000 or so distinct CDR3 sequences, 35% to 50% seen once. No fewer than 5 micrograms of total RNA were isolated from every sample.

The chain links TRBV6-1 to TRBJ1-1; 7 nucleotides match TRBD1. The clonotype originates from a human donor in good health. Sequencing was performed on blood. The CDR3 reads CASSEALQGGTEAFF. CDR3 nucleotide sequence: TGTGCCAGCAGTGAAGCGCTGCAGGGGGGCACTGAAGCTTTCTTT.